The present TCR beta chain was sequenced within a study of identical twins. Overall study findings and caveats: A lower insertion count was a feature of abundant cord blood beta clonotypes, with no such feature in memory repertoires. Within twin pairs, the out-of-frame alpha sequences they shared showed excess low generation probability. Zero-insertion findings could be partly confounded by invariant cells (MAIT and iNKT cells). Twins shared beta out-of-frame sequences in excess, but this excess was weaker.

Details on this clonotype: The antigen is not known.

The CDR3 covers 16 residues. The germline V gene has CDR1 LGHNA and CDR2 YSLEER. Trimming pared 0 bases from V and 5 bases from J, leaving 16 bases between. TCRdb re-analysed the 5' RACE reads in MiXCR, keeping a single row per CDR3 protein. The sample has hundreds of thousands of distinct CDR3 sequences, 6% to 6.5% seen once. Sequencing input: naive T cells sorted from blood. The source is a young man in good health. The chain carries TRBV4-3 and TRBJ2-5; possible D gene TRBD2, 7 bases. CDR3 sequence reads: CASSQDWGAGDETQYF. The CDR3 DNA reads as TGCGCCAGCAGCCAAGATTGGGGGGCGGGAGATGAGACCCAGTACTTC.